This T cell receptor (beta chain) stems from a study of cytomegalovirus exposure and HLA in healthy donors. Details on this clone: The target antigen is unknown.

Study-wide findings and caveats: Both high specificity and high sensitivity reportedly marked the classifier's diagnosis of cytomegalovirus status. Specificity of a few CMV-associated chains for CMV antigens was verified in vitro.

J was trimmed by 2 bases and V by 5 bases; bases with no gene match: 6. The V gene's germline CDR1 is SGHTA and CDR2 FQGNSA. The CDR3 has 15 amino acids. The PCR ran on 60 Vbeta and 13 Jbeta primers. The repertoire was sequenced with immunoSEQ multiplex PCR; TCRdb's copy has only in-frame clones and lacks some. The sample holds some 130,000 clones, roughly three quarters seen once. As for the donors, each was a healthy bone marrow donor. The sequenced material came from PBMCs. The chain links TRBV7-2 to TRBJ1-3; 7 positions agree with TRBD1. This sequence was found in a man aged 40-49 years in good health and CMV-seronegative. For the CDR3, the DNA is TGTGCCAGCAGCGGTCGACAGGGCCCTGGAAACACCATATATTTT. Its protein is CASSGRQGPGNTIYF.